The 26 T cell receptor beta chains reported below all come from one sample, sequenced in a study of breast tumors, draining lymph nodes, adjacent tissues (dated by TCRdb to the mid-2010s). Library generation was performed with multiplex PCR. Instrument on record: Illumina HiSeq 2000. TCRdb reprocessing: public reads trimmed at Q25 with fastp, clones called with MiXCR, in-frame beta chains kept. Each entry is one CDR3 protein sequence, shown with its most common DNA and genes. This sample holds 100,000 to 150,000 distinct CDR3 sequences; about 20% were observed only once. The ten top clones hold roughly 3.6% of the sample. Lymph node samples came from the axillary draining lymph nodes of breast cancer patients. The sample was axillary lymph node tissue. The origin of the receptors is a female donor with breast cancer. Some clones in this sample may be carry-over from other donors' samples.

This clonotype was counted ten times or more. CDR3 sequence: CASSLDSAPQPQHF. For the CDR3, the DNA is TGTGCCAGCAGCTTGGACAGCGCCCCTCAGCCCCAGCATTTT. The V gene is TRBV5-5, the J gene TRBJ1-5; D gene ambiguous. This CDR3 has 14 amino acids. Trimming stripped 0 bases from V and 6 bases from J, with 10 bases between. Germline V gene lookup returns CDR1 SGHKS and CDR2 YYEKEE (reference sequence).

This clonotype was observed at least ten times. CDR3: CASSDQGDRGSSNYEQYF. The CDR3 coding sequence is TGTGCCAGCAGTGACCAGGGGGACAGGGGGTCATCAAACTACGAGCAGTACTTC. The chain uses TRBV6-4 and TRBJ2-7; 11 nucleotides align to TRBD1. CDR3 length: 18 residues. Germline-derived CDR1 and CDR2 are MRHNA and SNTAGT. J was trimmed by 3 bases and V by 2 bases; bases with no gene match: 12.

This clonotype occurred a few times. The V gene is TRBV6-7, the J gene TRBJ1-5; the match to TRBD1 covers 7 bases. TRBV6-7 is flagged as an ORF with uncertain function. Trimming cost V 5 bases and J 0 bases; bases outside gene matches: 19. This CDR3 has 20 amino acids. CDR3 sequence (DNA): TGTGCCAGCAGTCGAAGACGACAGGGTGGGATGTGTTATAGCAATCAGCCCCAGCATTTT. As protein: CASSRRRQGGMCYSNQPQHF.

This clonotype occurred many times. The rearrangement uses TRBV19 and TRBJ1-2; no definite D call. V was pared by 3 bases and J by 9 bases, with 20 bases between. The germline CDR1 and CDR2 sequences are LNHDA and SQIVND (reference sequence). This CDR3 has 15 amino acids. For the CDR3, the DNA is TGTGCCAGTAGTATGGCCCCCGGATCCTCGACAAGCTACACCTTC. Translated: CASSMAPGSSTSYTF.

This clonotype was counted ten times or more. The chain links TRBV5-1 to TRBJ1-5; no reliable D call. The V gene's germline CDR1 is SGHRS and CDR2 YFSETQ. The CDR3 is 13 amino acids. With 0 bases removed from V and 7 bases from J, the gap between germline ends came to 8 bases. The CDR3 DNA reads TGCGCCAGCAGCTTGGGTGGCGGACAGCCCCAGCATTTT. It translates to CASSLGGGQPQHF. The entire variable domain, with the rest obtained from reference TRBV5-1 and TRBJ1-5, is as follows: KAGVTQTPRYLIKTRGQQVTLSCSPISGHRSVSWYQQTPGQGLQFLFEYFSETQRNKGNFPGRFSGRQFSNSRSEMNVSTLELGDSALYLCASSLGGGQPQHFGDGTRLSIL.

The chain links TRBV6-6 to TRBJ2-5; the D is unclear. CDR1 and CDR2 from the germline V gene are MNHNY and SVGAGI (reference sequence). CDR3 length equals 14 residues. V was pared by 5 bases and J by 2 bases, with 12 bases between. CDR3 nucleotides: TGTGCCAGCAGTCCCCTAGGCCAACAAGAGACCCAGTACTTC. Translating it yields CASSPLGQQETQYF.

This clonotype was seen many times. The CDR3 DNA is TGCAGTGCTCTCGATGAAAAACTGTTTTTT. Translated, it gives CSALDEKLFF. The rearrangement uses TRBV20-1 and TRBJ1-4, with unresolved D. The CDR3 consists of 10 residues. Germline CDR1 DFQATT, CDR2 SNEGSKA (reference sequence). V was shortened by 5 bases and J by 6 bases, with 4 bases between the two germline ends.

The sample holds many counts of this clonotype. This chain links TRBV20-1 with TRBJ2-7; 7 nucleotides agree with TRBD1. Germline V lookup: CDR1 DFQATT, CDR2 SNEGSKA (reference sequence). V lost 7 bases to trimming and J lost 6 bases; unmatched junction nucleotides: 9. There are 12 residues in the CDR3. Here the CDR3 DNA reads TGCAGTGAGGCAGGGGGTTTGGGCGAGCAGTACTTC. This codes for CSEAGGLGEQYF.

On this clonotype: A read error may be the cause here, since a much bigger clone is one base away. Since the CDR3 does not end with the conserved phenylalanine or tryptophan, this likely comes from a read error. V usage is TRBV4-1 and J usage is TRBJ1-6, with D tentatively TRBD1 (5 bases). Germline lookup yields CDR1 MGHRA and CDR2 YSYEKL. This CDR3 spans 14 amino acids. V lost 3 bases and J 7 bases, leaving 10 bases between the germline ends. CDR3 residues: CASSQGRDNSPLHS. The DNA for the CDR3 is TGCGCCAGCAGCCAGGGCCGGGACAATTCACCCCTCCACTCT.

This clonotype was seen at least ten times. This chain joins TRBV4-1 and TRBJ1-2; D unclear. V was clipped by 4 bases and J by 4 bases, with 19 bases between them. The V gene's germline CDR1 is MGHRA and CDR2 YSYEKL. The CDR3 sequence is 16 residues long. The CDR3 bases are TGCGCCAGCAGCCCCCATGGAGTTACTAAGGGCTATGGCTACACCTTC. This codes for CASSPHGVTKGYGYTF.

As for this clonotype: This is likely a read error, given that the CDR3 carries no conserved phenylalanine or tryptophan at its end. This chain joins TRBV7-9 and TRBJ2-2; 11 nucleotides match TRBD2. The CDR3 has 20 residues. V dropped 0 bases and J dropped 4; count of bases not matched to a gene: 13. Germline CDR1 and CDR2: SEHNR and FQNEAQ (reference sequence). The CDR3 loop is CASSLAPGVAGGPGTGELFL. The CDR3 DNA reads as TGTGCCAGCAGCTTAGCGCCCGGAGTAGCGGGAGGGCCAGGCACCGGGGAGCTGTTTCTT.

This clonotype was detected only a few times. The junction differs from germline at one of its ends, possibly a read error. J is TRBJ2-1 and V is TRBV4-1, with a tentative D call TRBD1 (6 bases). The CDR3 runs 15 residues. Germline V gene sequence: CDR1 MGHRA, CDR2 YSYEKL. The CDR3 loop reads CASSQIGGVNNEQSF. The DNA of the CDR3 is TGCGCCAGCAGCCAAATAGGGGGAGTTAACAATGAGCAGTCCTTC.

This clonotype has a count of ten or more. The chain couples TRBV11-3 to TRBJ2-1; no clear D gene. Trimming shortened V by 10 bases and J by 4 bases, and 14 bases separated the two germline ends. CDR3 length equals 13 residues. Germline V gene sequence: CDR1 SGHNT, CDR2 YENEEA. The chain's CDR3 is CAKTPACYNEQFF. The CDR3 DNA sequence: TGTGCCAAGACGCCTGCTTGTTACAATGAGCAGTTCTTC.

This clonotype turned up a few times. A clone one base away is much larger, so this may be a read error. The V call is TRBV6-6, the J call TRBJ2-3; 14 positions agree with TRBD2. The CDR3 contains 18 residues. Trimming removed 2 bases from V and 6 bases from J; junction bases left unmatched: 10. Germline loops: CDR1 MNHNY, CDR2 SVGAGI (reference sequence). CDR3 region: CASSYGKTSGGAWDTQYF. The CDR3 DNA reads TGTGCCAGCAGTTACGGTAAGACTAGCGGGGGGGCATGGGATACGCAGTATTTT.

The chain links TRBV30 to TRBJ2-1, with D possibly TRBD2 on 6 matching bases. CDR1 is GTSNPN, CDR2 SVGIG, per germline (reference sequence). The CDR3 length is 15 residues. Between the trimmed V and J ends, which lost 2 bases and 2 bases, there was a span of 13 bases. The CDR3 DNA sequence: TGTGCCTGGAGTACTGGCGGGACGCCCTACAATGAGCAGTTCTTC. It specifies CAWSTGGTPYNEQFF.

This clonotype was seen at least ten times. V and J are TRBV20-1 and TRBJ2-5; TRBD1 is a possible D gene (6 bases). There are 12 residues in the CDR3. CDR1 is DFQATT and CDR2 is SNEGSKA in the germline V gene (reference sequence). Trimming shortened V by 5 bases and J by 5 bases, and 12 bases separated the two germline ends. The CDR3 coding sequence is TGCAGTGCTGGGACATCTCGGGAGACCCAGTACTTC. Translating gives CSAGTSRETQYF.

In the case of this clonotype: Since a much larger clone is just one base distant, this may be a read error. The chain combines TRBV7-9 with TRBJ1-2; a weak D match, TRBD1 (6 bases). The CDR3 is made up of 16 amino acids. Trimming took off 5 bases at V and 3 bases at J, with 19 bases between the two ends. Germline V gene data show CDR1 as SEHNR and CDR2 as FQNEAQ (reference sequence). The CDR3 spells CASSGTGTLVYYGYTF. CDR3 bases: TGTGCCAGCAGCGGAACCGGGACACTAGTTTACTATGGCTACACCTTC.

In the case of this clonotype: A much larger clone sits a single nucleotide away, making a read error possible. This chain uses TRBV9 with TRBJ2-5; D remains unclear. The germline gives CDR1 SGDLS, CDR2 YYNGEE. This CDR3 is built from 14 residues. CDR3 sequence: CVSSVDAGWETQYF. The CDR3 DNA sequence: TGTGTCAGCAGCGTAGACGCAGGATGGGAGACCCAGTACTTC.

This clonotype was seen at least ten times. V gene TRBV5-1 combines with J gene TRBJ1-5; D unresolved. V dropped 3 bases and J dropped 1 base, with 14 bases sitting between them. Germline CDR1 and CDR2: SGHRS and YFSETQ. The CDR3 has 16 amino acids. CDR3 sequence: CASSYDLVGSNQPQHF. CDR3 DNA: TGCGCCAGCAGCTACGATTTAGTCGGGAGCAATCAGCCCCAGCATTTT.

The rearrangement uses TRBV4-2 and TRBJ1-2; the D is unclear. V was shortened by 1 base and J by 0 bases, with 6 bases between the two germline ends. The germline CDR1 and CDR2 sequences are LGHNA and YNFKEQ. The CDR3 is made up of 14 amino acids. The CDR3, as DNA: TGTGCCAGCAGCCAAGGCGGGACTAACTATGGCTACACCTTC. Its translation: CASSQGGTNYGYTF.

This clonotype was counted between two and nine times. The V gene is TRBV5-8, the J gene TRBJ2-1; 9 nucleotides match TRBD2. CDR1 is SGHTS and CDR2 is YDEGEE in the germline V gene. The trim removed 0 bases at V and 7 bases at J, leaving 5 bases unmatched. The CDR3 is 15 residues long. CDR3 loop: CASSLVAGEWNEQFF. CDR3 DNA: TGTGCCAGCAGCTTGGTAGCGGGAGAATGGAATGAGCAGTTCTTC.

This clonotype was counted many times. J is TRBJ2-2 and V is TRBV2, with 10 bases fitting TRBD2. The V segment lost 6 bases and the J segment 7 bases; nucleotides outside the gene matches: 11. This CDR3 is 16 amino acids long. The germline CDR1 and CDR2 sequences are SNHLY and FYNNEI. CDR3 DNA: TGTGCCAGCAGCTCCGCGGGACTAGCGCAAAACGGGGAGCTGTTTTTT. It yields the protein CASSSAGLAQNGELFF.

This clonotype was observed a handful of times. The chain combines TRBV28 with TRBJ1-5; D gene uncertain. V was cut by 4 bases and J by 6 bases, with 4 bases left in between. Germline-derived CDR1 and CDR2 are MDHEN and SYDVKM. The CDR3 is 11 amino acids. The CDR3, as DNA: TGTGCCAGCAGTTATGGTCAGCCCCAGCATTTT. It codes for CASSYGQPQHF.

In this sample, this clonotype turned up many times. V is TRBV10-1 and J is TRBJ2-5; 7 bases are a match to TRBD2. Germline V gene sequence: CDR1 WNHNN, CDR2 SYGVQD (reference sequence). The CDR3 is made up of 14 amino acids. V lost 4 bases and J lost 5; bases outside the gene matches: 7. The CDR3 sequence is CASSGLAGVETQYF. The CDR3 nucleotides read TGCGCCAGCAGTGGGCTGGCGGGGGTGGAGACCCAGTACTTC.

This clonotype has at least ten counts. The chain recombines TRBV20-1 with TRBJ1-3, with D possibly matching TRBD1 (6 bases). V shed 5 bases and J shed 7 bases, with 15 bases lying between them. This CDR3 is built from 13 residues. CDR1 and CDR2 from the germline V gene are DFQATT and SNEGSKA (reference sequence). In DNA, the CDR3 is TGCAGTGCTCCCCCACAGGGAGCGAACACCATATATTTT. Protein product: CSAPPQGANTIYF.

In the case of this clonotype: A clone one base away is much larger, so this may be a read error. The rearrangement links TRBV14 to TRBJ2-3; unclear D gene. The CDR3 extends over 14 amino acids. The germline CDR1 and CDR2 sequences are SGHDN and FVKESK. The CDR3 bases are TGTGCCACCAGCCAAGGGATGAGCACAGATACGCAGTATTTT. Translating it yields CATSQGMSTDTQYF. The full variable domain, in which reference TRBV14 and TRBJ2-3 provide the parts outside the CDR3, is EAGVTQFPSHSVIEKGQTVTLRCDPISGHDNLYWYRRVMGKEIKFLLHFVKESKQDESGMPNNRFLAERTGGTYSTLKVQPAELEDSGVYFCATSQGMSTDTQYFGPGTRLTVL.